This T cell receptor (beta chain) originates from a study of early T cells in non-severe SARS-CoV-2 infection. This clonotype has at least ten counts. CDR3 length: 14 amino acids. Germline V gene lookup returns CDR1 SNHLY and CDR2 FYNNEI. V gave up 6 bases and J gave up 2 bases; unmatched junction bases: 7. In the library, individual cDNA molecules carried attached unique molecular identifiers. In TCRdb, the 5' RACE reads were re-called with MiXCR into one record per CDR3 protein. The sample carries more than 90,000 distinct CDR3 sequences, approximately 9.9% recorded once. The specimen sequenced was whole blood. The chain couples TRBV2 to TRBJ2-7, with 7 bases identical to TRBD1. The sequence derives from an adult who was a healthcare worker with PCR-confirmed SARS-CoV-2 infection or an uninfected control (not recorded which). CDR3 DNA: TGTGCCAGCAGGGAACAGGGGACCCCCTACGAGCAGTACTTC. Protein product: CASREQGTPYEQYF.